This entry lists 7 T cell receptor beta chains sequenced from one sample in a study of blood T cell repertoires in COVID-19. Repertoires were generated with immunoSEQ multiplex PCR, while TCRdb's copy carries only in-frame clones and drops some. Of 60,000 or so clones in the sample, 70% to 85% were seen once. Sequencing input: peripheral blood. The receptors stem from a man aged 55 to 70 with acute or convalescent COVID-19.

The rearrangement links TRBV6-5 to TRBJ1-1, with D unclear. Trimming cost V 8 bases and J 4 bases, with 20 bases left between them. The CDR3 loop spans 15 amino acids. The germline V gene encodes CDR1 MNHEY and CDR2 SVGAGI. This CDR3 is CASSRAGNMGTEAFF. In DNA form, the CDR3 reads TGTGCCAGCTCTCGAGCGGGTAATATGGGCACTGAAGCTTTCTTT.

DNA of the CDR3: TGCGCCAGCAGCTTGAGCCTAGGGGGGAACACTGAAGCTTTCTTT. Its translation is CASSLSLGGNTEAFF. This chain links TRBV5-1 with TRBJ1-1; D possibly corresponds to TRBD1 (6 bases). This CDR3 has 15 residues. V was pared by 1 base and J by 1 base, with 11 bases between. Germline values: CDR1 SGHRS, CDR2 YFSETQ.

This clone showed up just a few times. V usage is TRBV24-1 and J usage is TRBJ2-3; 9 nucleotides match TRBD2. With V trimmed by 2 bases and J by 5 bases, 10 bases remained unmatched. The CDR3 is 17 amino acids. Germline loops: CDR1 KGHDR, CDR2 SFDVKD. This CDR3 reads CATSDSSSGGGGDTQYF. DNA of the CDR3: TGTGCCACCAGTGATTCCAGTAGCGGGGGAGGAGGAGATACGCAGTATTTT.

The rearrangement uses TRBV21-1 and TRBJ1-5; TRBD1, the D gene given by the table, was not confirmed from the DNA. TRBV21-1 constitutes a pseudogene. The CDR3 length is 19 residues. In nucleotides, the CDR3 is TGTGCCAGCAGCACTGGGACAGAGGTTATGCCCTATAGCAATCAGCCCCAGCATTTT. It codes for CASSTGTEVMPYSNQPQHF.

CDR3 in amino acids: CASSQKDRGAFF. The CDR3 coding sequence is TGTGCCAGCAGTCAAAAGGACAGGGGAGCTTTCTTT. The rearrangement joins TRBV9 to TRBJ1-1, with TRBD1 identical over 9 bases. CDR3 size: 12 residues. J gave up 10 bases and V 5 bases, and 6 bases lay outside the gene matches. Germline V gene data show CDR1 as SGDLS and CDR2 as YYNGEE. Combining the CDR3 with reference TRBV9 and TRBJ1-1 gives the whole variable domain DSGVTQTPKHLITATGQRVTLRCSPRSGDLSVYWYQQSLDQGLQFLIQYYNGEERAKGNILERFSAQQFPDLHSELNLSSLELGDSALYFCASSQKDRGAFFGQGTRLTVV.

The chain has TRBV7-3 and TRBJ2-5, with 8 bases that match TRBD1. Germline V gene data show CDR1 as SGHTA and CDR2 as FQGTGA. This CDR3 has 18 residues. J lost 9 bases, V lost 1 base, and 19 bases had no gene match. The CDR3 is CASSLSPVSFGTGGSQYF. The CDR3 DNA follows: TGTGCCAGCAGCTTAAGCCCTGTTTCGTTTGGAACAGGGGGGTCCCAGTACTTC.

J is TRBJ1-5 and V is TRBV24-1; D gene uncertain. Per the germline V gene, CDR1 is KGHDR and CDR2 is SFDVKD. The CDR3 covers 13 residues. Trimming left V 9 bases short and J 3 bases short, with 11 bases between. The CDR3 sequence: CATVGGPNQPQHF. The CDR3 bases are TGTGCCACCGTGGGAGGGCCCAATCAGCCCCAGCATTTT.